This T cell receptor (beta chain) was identified during a study of shared clonotypes between healthy human individuals. Genomic DNA from each subset was divided evenly over several immunoSEQ plates. The data were produced by immunoSEQ multiplex PCR, yet TCRdb's version contains in-frame clones alone and is incomplete. This sample has 2 million to 3 million clones; more than 85% occur once, and the top ten carry 0.36%. Study-level findings and limits: Sharing across a handful of donors was seen in 4.5% to 5.5% of naive CD4 clonotypes. Naive subsets usually exceeded memory subsets in estimated richness.

As to this clone: The target antigen is unknown.

Every one of the donors was a Caucasian adult that lived in Nashville, Tennessee. Sequences were obtained from naive CD4+ T cells from PBMCs. The subset here: CD45RA+ positively selected. The clonotype comes from a man between 18 and 35 years old in good health. Some clones in this sample may be carry-over from other donors' samples.

The DNA for the CDR3 is TGTGCCAGCGTAGCGGGGTCCTACAATGAGCAGTTCTTC. It translates to CASVAGSYNEQFF. This rearrangement joins TRBV28 to TRBJ2-1; TRBD2 matches 8 bases. The V and J ends lost 8 bases and 1 base, in that order; junction bases with no gene match: 1. CDR1 and CDR2 (germline): MDHEN, SYDVKM. The CDR3 runs to 13 residues.